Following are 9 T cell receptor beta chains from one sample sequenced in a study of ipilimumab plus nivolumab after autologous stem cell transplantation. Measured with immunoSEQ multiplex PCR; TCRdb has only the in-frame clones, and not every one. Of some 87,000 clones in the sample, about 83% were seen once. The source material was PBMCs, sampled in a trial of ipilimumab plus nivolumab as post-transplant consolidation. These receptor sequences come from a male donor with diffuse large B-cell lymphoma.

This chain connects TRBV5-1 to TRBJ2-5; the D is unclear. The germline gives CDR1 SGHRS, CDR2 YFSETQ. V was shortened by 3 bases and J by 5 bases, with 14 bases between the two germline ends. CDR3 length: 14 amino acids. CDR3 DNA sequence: TGCGCCAGCAGCTCCGGGTCACCGCCGGAGACCCAGTACTTC. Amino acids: CASSSGSPPETQYF.

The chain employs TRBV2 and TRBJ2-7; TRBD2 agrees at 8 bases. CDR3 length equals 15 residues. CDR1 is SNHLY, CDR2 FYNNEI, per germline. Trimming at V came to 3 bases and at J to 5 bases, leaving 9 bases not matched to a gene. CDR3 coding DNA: TGTGCCAGCAGTGACCTCCCGGGGGGGCGGGACGAGCAGTACTTC. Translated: CASSDLPGGRDEQYF.

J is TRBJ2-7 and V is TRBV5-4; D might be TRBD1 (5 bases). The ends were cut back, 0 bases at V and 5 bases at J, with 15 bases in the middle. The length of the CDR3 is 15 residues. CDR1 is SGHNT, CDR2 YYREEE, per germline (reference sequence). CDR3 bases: TGTGCCAGCAGCTTGGTGGGCCAGGGTCTCCACGAGCAGTACTTC. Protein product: CASSLVGQGLHEQYF.

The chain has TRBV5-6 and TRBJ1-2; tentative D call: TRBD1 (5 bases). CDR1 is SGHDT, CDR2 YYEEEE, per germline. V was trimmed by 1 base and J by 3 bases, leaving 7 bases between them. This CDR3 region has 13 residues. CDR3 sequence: CASSLPGHYGYTF. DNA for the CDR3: TGTGCCAGCAGCTTGCCAGGGCACTATGGCTACACCTTC.

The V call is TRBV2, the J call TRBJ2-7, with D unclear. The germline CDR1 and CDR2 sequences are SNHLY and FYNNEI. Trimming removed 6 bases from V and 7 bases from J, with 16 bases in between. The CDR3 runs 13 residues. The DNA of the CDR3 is TGTGCCAGCAGGAGAGCTCAACCCGGAGAGCAGTACTTC. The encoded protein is CASRRAQPGEQYF.

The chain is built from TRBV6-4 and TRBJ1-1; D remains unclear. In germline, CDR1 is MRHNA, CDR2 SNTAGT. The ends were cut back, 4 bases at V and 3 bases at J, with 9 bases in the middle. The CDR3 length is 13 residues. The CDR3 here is CASSVQEDTEAFF. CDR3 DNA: TGTGCCAGCAGTGTTCAGGAGGACACTGAAGCTTTCTTT.

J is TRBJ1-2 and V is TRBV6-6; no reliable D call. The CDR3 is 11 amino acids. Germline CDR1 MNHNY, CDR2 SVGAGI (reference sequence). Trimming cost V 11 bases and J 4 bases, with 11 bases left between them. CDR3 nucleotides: TGTGCCTGCGGCTTGGGCTATGGCTACACCTTC. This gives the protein CACGLGYGYTF.

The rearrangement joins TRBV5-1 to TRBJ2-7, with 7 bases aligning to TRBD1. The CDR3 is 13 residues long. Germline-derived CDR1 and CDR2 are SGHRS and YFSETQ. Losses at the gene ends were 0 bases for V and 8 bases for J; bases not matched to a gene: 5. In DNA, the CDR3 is TGCGCCAGCAGCTTGGGGGACAGCCTGCAGCAGTACTTC. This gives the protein CASSLGDSLQQYF.

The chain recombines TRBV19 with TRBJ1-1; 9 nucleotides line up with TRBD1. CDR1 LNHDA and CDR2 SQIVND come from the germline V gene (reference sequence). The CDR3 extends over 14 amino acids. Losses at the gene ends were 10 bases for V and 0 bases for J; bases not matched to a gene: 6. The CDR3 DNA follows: TGTGCCACAGGGGACAGGGCGGTGAACACTGAAGCTTTCTTT. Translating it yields CATGDRAVNTEAFF. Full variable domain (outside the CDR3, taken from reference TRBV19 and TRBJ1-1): DGGITQSPKYLFRKEGQNVTLSCEQNLNHDAMYWYRQDPGQGLRLIYYSQIVNDFQKGDIAEGYSVSREKKESFPLTVTSAQKNPTAFYLCATGDRAVNTEAFFGQGTRLTVV.